The 4 T cell receptor beta chains listed next were all sequenced from one sample in a study of blood T cell repertoires in COVID-19. Generated by immunoSEQ multiplex PCR, the TCRdb table keeps only in-frame clones and is missing some. Found here are a few hundred thousand clones, approximately 88% of them singletons; the top ten hold about 8.5%. The source material was peripheral blood. These receptors were obtained from a man aged 18 to 30 with active or convalescent COVID-19.

The rearrangement uses TRBV5-6 and TRBJ2-1; 10 bases are shared with TRBD1. Germline CDR1 reads SGHDT; CDR2 reads YYEEEE. The CDR3 is 12 amino acids. V was clipped by 4 bases and J by 12 bases; unmatched bases: 4. Written as DNA, the CDR3 is TGTGCCAGCAGCCGCGACAGGGGGCGGCAGTTCTTC. Its translation: CASSRDRGRQFF.

The chain recombines TRBV9 with TRBJ1-2, with a tentative D call TRBD1 (5 bases). CDR1 is SGDLS and CDR2 is YYNGEE in the germline V gene. This CDR3 has 15 residues. The V end lost 6 bases, the J end lost 4 bases, and 19 bases lay between the germline ends. CDR3 in amino acids: CASTAGMVGGYGYTF. The CDR3, as DNA: TGTGCCAGCACCGCTGGGATGGTGGGGGGCTATGGCTACACCTTC.

The genes are TRBV9 and TRBJ2-2; no firm D call. The V end was cut by 0 bases, the J end by 11 bases, with 11 bases between. This CDR3 has 13 amino acids. CDR1 and CDR2 (germline): SGDLS, YYNGEE. The CDR3 sequence: CASSVGSMRELFF. In DNA form, the CDR3 reads TGTGCCAGCAGCGTAGGGTCTATGCGTGAGCTGTTTTTT.

This chain links TRBV18 with TRBJ1-2; possible D gene TRBD1, 5 bases. This CDR3 has 12 residues. The V end was cut by 4 bases, the J end by 4 bases, with 7 bases between. CDR1 KGHSH and CDR2 LQKENI come from the germline V gene. The CDR3 reads CASSLDSYGYTF. The CDR3 DNA is TGTGCCAGCTCACTAGACAGCTATGGCTACACCTTC.